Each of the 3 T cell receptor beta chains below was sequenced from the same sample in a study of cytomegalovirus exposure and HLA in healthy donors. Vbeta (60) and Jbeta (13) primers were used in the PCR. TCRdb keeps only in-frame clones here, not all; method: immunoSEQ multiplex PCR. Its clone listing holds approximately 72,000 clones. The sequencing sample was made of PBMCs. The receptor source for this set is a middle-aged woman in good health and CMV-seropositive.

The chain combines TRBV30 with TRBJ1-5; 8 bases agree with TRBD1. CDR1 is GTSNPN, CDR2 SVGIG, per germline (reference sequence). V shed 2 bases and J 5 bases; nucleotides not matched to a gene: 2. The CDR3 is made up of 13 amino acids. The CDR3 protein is CAWSTGGDQPQHF. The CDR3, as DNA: TGTGCCTGGAGTACAGGGGGGGATCAGCCCCAGCATTTT.

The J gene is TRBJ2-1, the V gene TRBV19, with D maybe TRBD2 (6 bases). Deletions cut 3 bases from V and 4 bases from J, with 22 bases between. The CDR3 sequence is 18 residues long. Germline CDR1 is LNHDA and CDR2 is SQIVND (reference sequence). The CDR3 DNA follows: TGTGCCAGTAGTATGAAGGAGGGTGTAGCGGCGATATACAATGAGCAGTTCTTC. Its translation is CASSMKEGVAAIYNEQFF.

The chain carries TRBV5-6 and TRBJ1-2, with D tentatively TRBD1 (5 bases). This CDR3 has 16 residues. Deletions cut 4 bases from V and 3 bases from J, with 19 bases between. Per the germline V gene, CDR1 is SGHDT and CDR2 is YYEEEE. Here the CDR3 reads CASSPGTTWGDYGYTF. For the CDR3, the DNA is TGTGCCAGCAGCCCAGGGACGACGTGGGGGGACTATGGCTACACCTTC.